Sequencing of this T cell receptor beta chain was carried out in a study of early T cells in non-severe SARS-CoV-2 infection. The study, taken as a whole, reports: CD4 and private specificities were missed by VDJdb matching, which favored anti-spike CD8 responses.

Trimming removed 1 base at V and 8 bases at J, with 11 bases between. Germline V gene sequence: CDR1 SEHNR, CDR2 FQNEAQ (reference sequence). The CDR3 is 13 residues long. Of note for this clonotype: Antigen specificity is unknown.

Unique molecular identifiers (one per individual cDNA molecule) were attached. Each CDR3 protein gets one entry after TCRdb re-called the 5' RACE reads with MiXCR. The sample lists tens of thousands of distinct CDR3 sequences, 5.2% seen once, with approximately 3.5% in the top ten. The sequenced material came from whole blood. The sequence derives from an adult who was a healthcare worker with PCR-confirmed SARS-CoV-2 infection or an uninfected control (not recorded which). The rearrangement uses TRBV7-9 and TRBJ1-2; D unclear. The CDR3 DNA reads TGTGCCAGCAGCTTAGGAGGGAGTTTCGGCTACACCTTC. Translation gives CASSLGGSFGYTF. The full variable domain, in which reference TRBV7-9 and TRBJ1-2 provide the parts outside the CDR3, is DTGVSQNPRHKITKRGQNVTFRCDPISEHNRLYWYRQTLGQGPEFLTYFQNEAQLEKSRLLSDRFSAERPKGSFSTLEIQRTEQGDSAMYLCASSLGGSFGYTFGSGTRLTVV.